Each of the 24 T cell receptor beta chains below was sequenced from the same sample in a study of T cell responses to AZD1222 COVID-19 vaccine. Sequenced by immunoSEQ multiplex PCR; TCRdb stores in-frame clones only, minus some. The sample has about 150,000 clones; about 92% are singletons. The sequences come from peripheral blood, collected 28 days after the second AZD1222 dose. All receptors come from an adult who received the AZD1222 COVID-19 vaccine.

This clone was picked up a small number of times. The V call is TRBV4-1, the J call TRBJ1-4, with a weak D call TRBD1 (5 bases). The ends were cut back, 1 base at V and 2 bases at J, with 14 bases in the middle. The CDR3 totals 17 residues. CDR1 and CDR2 (germline): MGHRA, YSYEKL. The CDR3 protein is CASSQVNVGGTNEKLFF. CDR3 in DNA: TGCGCCAGCAGCCAAGTGAATGTGGGGGGGACTAATGAAAAACTGTTTTTT.

The chain is built from TRBV30 and TRBJ1-5; D not certain. CDR3 length: 15 residues. Germline V lookup: CDR1 GTSNPN, CDR2 SVGIG (reference sequence). V was trimmed by 2 bases and J by 0 bases, leaving 11 bases between them. The CDR3 loop reads CAWSLGQSSNQPQHF. In nucleotides, the CDR3 is TGTGCCTGGAGTCTTGGTCAGTCTAGCAATCAGCCCCAGCATTTT.

In its sample, this clone was seen once. The chain carries TRBV28 and TRBJ1-2; possibly TRBD1 for D (5 bases). Looked up from germline, CDR1 is MDHEN and CDR2 is SYDVKM. There are 13 residues in the CDR3. The germline V and J ends were trimmed by 7 bases and 9 bases, with 18 bases remaining between them. CDR3 residues: CASISPGLGSYTF. Here the CDR3 DNA reads TGTGCCAGCATAAGCCCGGGGCTCGGTAGCTACACCTTC.

The chain links TRBV4-1 to TRBJ2-3, with 10 bases fitting TRBD1. The CDR3 consists of 16 residues. Germline CDR1 and CDR2: MGHRA and YSYEKL. Trimming cost V 5 bases and J 4 bases; bases outside gene matches: 9. The CDR3 reads CASSERPGQGSDTQYF. CDR3 DNA: TGCGCCAGCAGCGAAAGACCGGGACAGGGGTCAGATACGCAGTATTTT.

V gene TRBV19 combines with J gene TRBJ1-5; D is perhaps TRBD1 (6 bases). Trimming pared 4 bases from V and 4 bases from J, leaving 8 bases between. The CDR3 length is 13 residues. CDR1 and CDR2 from the germline V gene are LNHDA and SQIVND (reference sequence). CDR3 protein: CASSRGGNQPQHF. The CDR3 bases are TGTGCCAGTAGTAGAGGGGGGAATCAGCCCCAGCATTTT.

The genes are TRBV7-9 and TRBJ2-7; D not certain. This CDR3 spans 14 amino acids. Trimming shortened V by 5 bases and J by 2 bases, and 13 bases separated the two germline ends. Germline V lookup: CDR1 SEHNR, CDR2 FQNEAQ (reference sequence). The CDR3 sequence: CASSEDGGTYEQYF. As DNA, the CDR3 is TGTGCCAGCAGCGAGGATGGTGGGACCTACGAGCAGTACTTC.

This clone was detected a few times. The chain combines TRBV19 with TRBJ1-3; D remains unclear. CDR3 size: 14 residues. The germline V and J ends were trimmed by 6 bases and 3 bases, with 12 bases remaining between them. Germline values: CDR1 LNHDA, CDR2 SQIVND (reference sequence). This CDR3 reads CASRRAGSGNTIYF. DNA for the CDR3: TGTGCCAGTAGACGAGCCGGGAGTGGAAACACCATATATTTT. Filled out from reference TRBV19 and TRBJ1-3, the complete variable domain reads DGGITQSPKYLFRKEGQNVTLSCEQNLNHDAMYWYRQDPGQGLRLIYYSQIVNDFQKGDIAEGYSVSREKKESFPLTVTSAQKNPTAFYLCASRRAGSGNTIYFGEGSWLTVV.

The chain combines TRBV29-1 with TRBJ2-4; D is possibly TRBD1 (6 bases). This CDR3 is built from 13 residues. V lost 3 bases and J 7 bases, leaving 13 bases between the germline ends. Germline values: CDR1 SQVTM, CDR2 ANQGSEA. The CDR3, as DNA: TGCAGCGTTGATCCCGGACAGAGTAACATTCAGTACTTC. Translation: CSVDPGQSNIQYF.

V usage is TRBV5-6 and J usage is TRBJ1-6; D possibly corresponds to TRBD1 (5 bases). The CDR3 has 16 amino acids. V lost 1 base, J lost 4 bases, and 12 bases lay in between. Germline-derived CDR1 and CDR2 are SGHDT and YYEEEE. The CDR3 nucleotides are TGTGCCAGCAGCTTGATTGCCGGGACTTATAATTCACCCCTCCACTTT. Protein sequence: CASSLIAGTYNSPLHF.

V is TRBV6-5 and J is TRBJ2-1; no clear D. Germline CDR1 is MNHEY and CDR2 is SVGAGI. V lost 10 bases to trimming and J lost 7 bases, with 17 bases between them. The CDR3 totals 13 residues. CDR3 bases: TGTGCCACCATAGGACGACCGCTAAATGAGCAGTTCTTC. Protein product: CATIGRPLNEQFF.

The chain recombines TRBV19 with TRBJ2-1; D is possibly TRBD2 (5 bases). Per the germline V gene, CDR1 is LNHDA and CDR2 is SQIVND (reference sequence). This CDR3 contains 16 residues. Trimming removed 5 bases at V and 8 bases at J, with 22 bases between. The CDR3 DNA is TGTGCCAGTAGTCTATCTGGACGACCGGGGATTGATGAGCAGTTCTTC. Translated, it gives CASSLSGRPGIDEQFF.

V usage is TRBV30 and J usage is TRBJ1-1; the D is unclear. The CDR3 has 12 residues. V lost 5 bases to trimming and J lost 2 bases, with 9 bases between them. The germline V gene encodes CDR1 GTSNPN and CDR2 SVGIG (reference sequence). CDR3 loop: CAWARDNTEAFF. CDR3 nucleotides: TGTGCCTGGGCGCGAGATAACACTGAAGCTTTCTTT.

The rearrangement uses TRBV24-1 and TRBJ1-5; D gene ambiguous. Germline V lookup: CDR1 KGHDR, CDR2 SFDVKD. Trimming took off 5 bases at V and 3 bases at J, with 13 bases between the two ends. CDR3 size: 15 residues. DNA for the CDR3: TGTGCCACCAGTGGCCCGGGTCAGCTCAATCAGCCCCAGCATTTT. This gives the protein CATSGPGQLNQPQHF.

The chain recombines TRBV4-1 with TRBJ2-6; D unresolved. The germline gives CDR1 MGHRA, CDR2 YSYEKL. CDR3 length equals 18 residues. The V and J ends lost 0 bases and 0 bases respectively, with 12 bases between them. The CDR3 nucleotides are TGCGCCAGCAGCCAAGAAAGGAGACACAGCTCTGGGGCCAACGTCCTGACTTTC. It codes for CASSQERRHSSGANVLTF.

The CDR3 here is CASSRQGAGGAFF. The CDR3 DNA is TGTGCCAGCAGCCGACAGGGGGCCGGAGGAGCTTTCTTT. The chain is built from TRBV28 and TRBJ1-1; 10 bases are a match to TRBD1. This CDR3 is 13 amino acids long. V was clipped by 6 bases and J by 10 bases; unmatched bases: 8. The germline V gene has CDR1 MDHEN and CDR2 SYDVKM.

This chain uses TRBV29-1 with TRBJ1-2, with unresolved D. The length of the CDR3 is 15 residues. In germline, CDR1 is SQVTM, CDR2 ANQGSEA. Trimming pared 0 bases from V and 0 bases from J, leaving 11 bases between. The CDR3 is CSVEDRDTANYGYTF. CDR3 nucleotide sequence: TGCAGCGTTGAAGATCGTGATACAGCTAACTATGGCTACACCTTC.

The V and J genes are TRBV29-1 and TRBJ1-2; maybe TRBD1 (6 bases). The CDR3 is 11 amino acids. Germline loops: CDR1 SQVTM, CDR2 ANQGSEA. The V end was cut by 3 bases, the J end by 6 bases, with 8 bases between. The CDR3 region is CSVDRGDGYTF. CDR3 sequence (DNA): TGCAGCGTTGACAGGGGTGATGGCTACACCTTC.

This rearrangement joins TRBV29-1 to TRBJ2-7, with D tentatively TRBD1 (5 bases). Germline V lookup: CDR1 SQVTM, CDR2 ANQGSEA. Trimming removed 4 bases at V and 3 bases at J, with 19 bases between. The CDR3 runs 15 residues. The DNA for the CDR3 is TGCAGCGTTGCTCGAAATCAGGGTGGGGACTACGAGCAGTACTTC. It translates to CSVARNQGGDYEQYF.

The rearrangement joins TRBV5-1 to TRBJ2-3; possible D gene TRBD1, 5 bases. CDR3 length: 13 residues. Trimming took 0 bases from V and 4 from J, leaving 6 bases between them. Germline CDR1 and CDR2: SGHRS and YFSETQ. The CDR3 spells CASSLAGPDTQYF. Here the CDR3 DNA reads TGCGCCAGCAGCTTGGCAGGGCCAGATACGCAGTATTTT. Full variable domain (rest looked up from reference TRBV5-1 and TRBJ2-3): KAGVTQTPRYLIKTRGQQVTLSCSPISGHRSVSWYQQTPGQGLQFLFEYFSETQRNKGNFPGRFSGRQFSNSRSEMNVSTLELGDSALYLCASSLAGPDTQYFGPGTRLTVL.

The table lists this clone with a count of one. J is TRBJ1-6 and V is TRBV2; D uncertain. V gave up 7 bases and J gave up 5 bases, with 12 bases separating them. The CDR3 sequence is 14 residues long. Germline loops: CDR1 SNHLY, CDR2 FYNNEI. The DNA for the CDR3 is TGTGCCAGCAAGTTGGTGGTGGATAATTCACCCCTCCACTTT. Residues: CASKLVVDNSPLHF.

This chain connects TRBV12-3 or TRBV12-4 to TRBJ2-7; no firm D call. The CDR3 has 11 amino acids. V lost 4 bases to trimming and J lost 6 bases, with 7 bases between them. In nucleotides, the CDR3 is TGTGCCAGCAGTTCGTTCGTCGAGCAGTACTTC. This encodes CASSSFVEQYF.

The chain carries TRBV19 and TRBJ1-2; 8 bases are shared with TRBD1. The CDR3 length is 16 residues. V was pared by 7 bases and J by 4 bases, with 14 bases of the junction left unmatched. CDR1 LNHDA and CDR2 SQIVND come from the germline V gene (reference sequence). The CDR3 loop reads CASTSRGTGTGYGYTF. DNA for the CDR3: TGTGCCAGTACTTCAAGAGGGACAGGCACGGGCTATGGCTACACCTTC. Supplemented by reference TRBV19 and TRBJ1-2, the full variable domain reads DGGITQSPKYLFRKEGQNVTLSCEQNLNHDAMYWYRQDPGQGLRLIYYSQIVNDFQKGDIAEGYSVSREKKESFPLTVTSAQKNPTAFYLCASTSRGTGTGYGYTFGSGTRLTVV.

This clone was seen only a few times. This chain uses TRBV30 with TRBJ1-1; no clear D. Germline CDR1 is GTSNPN and CDR2 is SVGIG (reference sequence). CDR3 length equals 11 residues. Trimming shortened V by 6 bases and J by 4 bases, and 9 bases separated the two germline ends. The CDR3 nucleotides read TGTGCCTGTTCGTGGGGCACTGAAGCTTTCTTT. As protein: CACSWGTEAFF.

The chain combines TRBV11-2 with TRBJ1-2, with TRBD1 as a possible D gene (6 bases). Germline CDR1 reads SGHAT; CDR2 reads FQNNGV. This CDR3 is built from 15 residues. The V gene lost 0 bases and the J gene lost 8 bases, with 16 bases spanning the gap. CDR3 DNA: TGTGCCAGCAGCTTAGATCGGGGGCCCGGGGGCGGCTACACCTTC. Protein sequence: CASSLDRGPGGGYTF.